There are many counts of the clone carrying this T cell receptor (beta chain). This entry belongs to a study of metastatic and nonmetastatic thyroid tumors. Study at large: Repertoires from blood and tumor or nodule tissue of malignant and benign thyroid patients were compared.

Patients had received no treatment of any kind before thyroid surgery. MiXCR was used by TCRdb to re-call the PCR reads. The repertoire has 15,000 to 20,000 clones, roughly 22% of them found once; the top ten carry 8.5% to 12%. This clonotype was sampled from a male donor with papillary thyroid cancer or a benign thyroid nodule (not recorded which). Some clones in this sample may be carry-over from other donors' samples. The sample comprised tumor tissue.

Written as DNA, the CDR3 is TGCGCCAGCAGCCAAGTTGGAAACAATGAGCAGTTCTTC. The encoded protein is CASSQVGNNEQFF. This sequence joins TRBV4-1 and TRBJ2-1; no definite D call. The CDR3 consists of 13 residues. CDR1 is MGHRA, CDR2 YSYEKL, per germline. V was cut by 1 base and J by 5 bases, with 6 bases left in between.